This T cell receptor (beta chain) originates from a study of shared clonotypes between healthy human individuals (dated by TCRdb to 2018 to 2020). About the full investigation: The cohort comprised a couple of women and a few men aged 18 to 49 years. Libraries were prepared and TCR repertoires were sequenced by different laboratories using diverse techniques, in order to increase sequencing depth and limit assay-specific biases. Between about 0.94 and 10 billion PBMCs per donor were obtained by leukapheresis. Blood TCR repertoires of five healthy adults were deeply sequenced to estimate repertoire size and the extent of clonotype sharing between individuals. What the authors observed across the whole study: Because the study included only a small number of donors, the genetic and exposure-history diversity represented was limited. Based on pairwise subsampling, the degree of clonotype sharing among donors was expected to be affected by sequencing depth. Sampling was restricted to blood, and TCR repertoires in tissue are likely to differ from TCR repertoires in blood.

The donors were healthy, HIV-negative adults with no recently reported acute infections or vaccinations. Every donor was a Caucasian adult residing in Nashville, Tennessee, USA. In the unsorted samples, some 100 million PBMCs were counted, and genomic DNA was extracted using the QIAamp DNA Blood Mini kit. Blood was obtained by leukapheresis, after which PBMCs were separated by Ficoll-Histopaque density gradient centrifugation and cryopreserved in liquid nitrogen vapor phase. Inclusive of the bounding cysteine and phenylalanine, the CDR3 is 15 residues long. The kept DNA is CDR3 alone, 45 bases in frame from the first base. From the germline V gene, CDR1 is MNHEY and CDR2 is SVGAGI. V is reduced by 6 bases and J by 1 base, leaving a spacing of 13 bases between them. This clone was counted ten times or more. The antigen this receptor binds is unknown. The record has no base qualities; no much larger clone is one base away.

Using the deep immunoSEQ assay, multiplex PCR amplified TCR CDR3 regions from genomic DNA. Extracted genomic DNA from each cell subset was spread evenly across all wells of several immunoSEQ 96-well plates, with each plate serving as a replicate. For unsorted PBMC, 250 to 350 ng of genomic DNA, equivalent to about 30,000 T cell genomes, went into each replicate PCR. Ten immunoSEQ deep assay plates were used to sequence the unsorted PBMC genomic DNA. Purified libraries were measured with a Qubit 3.0 fluorometer, size-checked on a Bioanalyzer 2100, and measured again with the KAPA Library Quantification kit. Every immunoSEQ 96-well plate was sequenced on a dedicated single-read 150-cycle Illumina NextSeq 550 flow cell. Under the source paper's analysis protocol: Because the immunoSEQ output held only junctional sequences and lacked quality scores, the filtering could not match the filtering applied to full-length reads. Sequences were annotated with PyIR, a Python wrapper for IgBLAST v1.9, using IMGT germline references to assign V/J genes and CDR3. Reads were removed for weak V/J assignments (E-value above 1e-6), missing CDR3, stop codons, out-of-frame junctions, or ambiguous translated residues. V3J clonotypes were defined as sequences sharing the same inferred V gene, J gene, and CDR3 amino acid sequence. Percentage overlap between repertoires was computed as shared unique clonotypes divided by the size of the smaller repertoire. RTK rarefaction, the Chao1 estimator, and Recon v2.1 estimates of unobserved clonotypes were used to assess repertoire richness. TCRdb holds this immuneACCESS table with in-frame rearrangements only. Some clones are missing; in checked studies, unresolved V genes explain under half, and the rest has no known cause. That table supplies the V and J calls and clone size; D and trimming were determined from the DNA. The sample table shows about 490,000 clones, and roughly 80% are seen once. The ten largest clones take up roughly 13% of the sample.

The sequenced sample was PBMCs. The sequence came from a woman between 35 and 50 years old in good health. Some clones in this sample may be carry-over from other donors' samples. The rearranged chain carries TRBV6-5 and TRBJ2-1; too little of a D gene remains to name it. The DNA sequence follows: TGTGCCAGCAGCCCTTTACGAGGTTCCTACAATGAGCAGTTCTTC. It translates as CASSPLRGSYNEQFF.